This T cell receptor beta chain originates from a study of early T cells in non-severe SARS-CoV-2 infection. The study's findings and limits: Private and CD4 specificities were missed by VDJdb matching, skewed to anti-spike CD8.

The protocol attached unique molecular identifiers to individual cDNA molecules. TCRdb passed the 5' RACE reads through MiXCR, listing each CDR3 protein once. The sample holds roughly 30,000 distinct CDR3 sequences, less than 7.5% seen once. This clonotype showed up just a few times. The antigen remains undetermined. The V gene lost 0 bases and the J gene lost 0 bases, with 11 bases spanning the gap. The V gene's germline CDR1 is SGHRS and CDR2 YFSETQ. The CDR3 is made up of 16 amino acids. J is TRBJ2-3 and V is TRBV5-1; perhaps TRBD1 as D (6 bases). This TCR was recovered from an adult who was a healthcare worker with PCR-confirmed SARS-CoV-2 infection or an uninfected control (not recorded which). Sequenced input: whole blood. CDR3 sequence: CASSLGQVLSTDTQYF. CDR3 nucleotide sequence: TGCGCCAGCAGCTTGGGACAGGTGCTTAGCACAGATACGCAGTATTTT. Drawing the rest from reference TRBV5-1 and TRBJ2-3, the complete variable domain is KAGVTQTPRYLIKTRGQQVTLSCSPISGHRSVSWYQQTPGQGLQFLFEYFSETQRNKGNFPGRFSGRQFSNSRSEMNVSTLELGDSALYLCASSLGQVLSTDTQYFGPGTRLTVL.